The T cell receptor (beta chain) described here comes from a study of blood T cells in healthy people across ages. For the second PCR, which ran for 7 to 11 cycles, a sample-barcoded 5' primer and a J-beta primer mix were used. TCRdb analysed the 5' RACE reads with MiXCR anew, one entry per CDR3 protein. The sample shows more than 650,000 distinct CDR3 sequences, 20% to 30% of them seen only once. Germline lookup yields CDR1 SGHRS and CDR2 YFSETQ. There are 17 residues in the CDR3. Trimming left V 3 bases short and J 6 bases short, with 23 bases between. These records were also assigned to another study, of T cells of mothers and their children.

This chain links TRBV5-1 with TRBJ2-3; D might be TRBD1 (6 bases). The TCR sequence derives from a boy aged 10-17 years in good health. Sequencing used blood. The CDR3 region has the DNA TGCGCCAGCAGCTCCCTTCAGGGGAGCCGATTGATGGATACGCAGTATTTT. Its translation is CASSSLQGSRLMDTQYF.